This TCR beta chain was sequenced for a study of a mutant IDH1 vaccine in newly diagnosed glioma. Measured with immunoSEQ multiplex PCR; TCRdb has only the in-frame clones, and not every one. The data hold 53,000 or so clones, with roughly 78% observed a single time. Time point described: week 5, during vaccination. What each vaccine dose contained was 300 ug of mutant IDH1 20-mer peptide, accompanied by topical imiquimod. The CDR3 is 13 amino acids. CDR1 and CDR2 from the germline V gene are LGHNA and YSLEER. V gave up 4 bases and J gave up 4 bases, with 10 bases separating them. The table lists this clone with a few counts. What it binds is unknown.

V gene TRBV4-3 combines with J gene TRBJ1-1; no clear D gene. Sequenced here: PBMCs, sampled from a glioma patient whose treatment included an IDH1 peptide vaccine. The TCR was taken from a man aged 50 or older with glioma. The CDR3 nucleotides are TGCGCCAGCAGCCCCGACACTCTCACTGAAGCTTTCTTT. Translated, it gives CASSPDTLTEAFF.